A single sample gave rise to the 8 T cell receptor beta chains below, sequenced in a study of OX40 agonist ivuxolimab in advanced cancers. The assay was immunoSEQ multiplex PCR, and TCRdb's table has in-frame clones only and misses some. The data contain about 66,000 clones, roughly nine tenths of them singletons. This specimen was CD4+ or CD8+ T cells sorted from blood, taken in a trial of the OX40 agonist ivuxolimab. The source of these receptors is an adult with an advanced solid tumor such as melanoma, head and neck, liver or kidney cancer.

The V call is TRBV5-5, the J call TRBJ2-6, with D unclear. CDR3 length: 15 residues. Trimming cost V 0 bases and J 0 bases, with 4 bases left between them. From germline, CDR1 is SGHKS and CDR2 YYEKEE (reference sequence). The DNA for the CDR3 is TGTGCCAGCAGCTTGGCACTCTCTGGGGCCAACGTCCTGACTTTC. It translates to CASSLALSGANVLTF.

This clone has just one count. The chain combines TRBV4-2 with TRBJ2-1; TRBD2 agrees at 9 bases. Trimming cost V 4 bases and J 8 bases; bases outside gene matches: 9. CDR1 is LGHNA and CDR2 is YNFKEQ in the germline V gene. This CDR3 has 15 amino acids. The CDR3 sequence is CASSRSVAGVDEQFF. The CDR3 DNA sequence: TGTGCCAGCAGCCGCTCAGTAGCGGGAGTTGATGAGCAGTTCTTC.

The V gene is TRBV28, the J gene TRBJ1-2; perhaps TRBD1 as D (6 bases). Germline V lookup: CDR1 MDHEN, CDR2 SYDVKM. V gave up 5 bases and J gave up 1 base, with 20 bases separating them. CDR3 length equals 17 residues. Here the CDR3 reads CASSPPLQGIRNYGYTF. CDR3 bases: TGTGCCAGCAGTCCCCCCCTACAGGGAATTCGTAACTATGGCTACACCTTC.

In its sample, this clone was seen a few times. This rearrangement joins TRBV2 to TRBJ1-5; no clear D gene. CDR1 is SNHLY, CDR2 FYNNEI, per germline. This CDR3 contains 14 residues. The V and J ends lost 7 bases and 4 bases respectively, with 14 bases between them. This chain's CDR3 is CASTRGQPNQPQHF. The CDR3 DNA sequence: TGTGCCAGCACCCGAGGTCAGCCTAATCAGCCCCAGCATTTT.

In nucleotides, the CDR3 is TGTGCCAGCAGCCCAGCGGCGGGTGAAGCTTTCTTT. It translates to CASSPAAGEAFF. The chain has TRBV28 and TRBJ1-1, with D unresolved. V was trimmed by 6 bases and J by 7 bases, leaving 12 bases between them. Per the germline V gene, CDR1 is MDHEN and CDR2 is SYDVKM. The CDR3 runs 12 residues.

The chain joins TRBV6-1 to TRBJ1-2; D perhaps matches TRBD1 (6 bases). The length of the CDR3 is 15 residues. Trimming removed 3 bases at V and 7 bases at J, with 18 bases between. Germline CDR1 and CDR2: MNHNS and SASEGT. The CDR3 DNA is TGTGCCAGCAGTGATTTGGGGGGCGAATTAGGTGGCTACACCTTC. Its protein is CASSDLGGELGGYTF.

The CDR3 region has the DNA TGTGCCAGACTAGCGGGTAGAAACTACGAGCAGTACTTC. It specifies CARLAGRNYEQYF. This chain joins TRBV27 and TRBJ2-7, with 9 positions matching TRBD2. Germline CDR1 MNHEY, CDR2 SMNVEV (reference sequence). The J segment lost 3 bases and the V segment lost 9 bases, leaving 6 bases of the junction unmatched. The length of the CDR3 is 13 residues.

The count of this clone is one. The chain couples TRBV6-1 to TRBJ1-5; D uncertain. V was trimmed by 3 bases and J by 0 bases, leaving 18 bases between them. The CDR3 has 18 amino acids. Germline V CDR1 and CDR2: MNHNS, SASEGT. The CDR3 DNA is TGTGCCAGCAGTGAGATGGCCCAAGGGAGCTATAGCAATCAGCCCCAGCATTTT. This codes for CASSEMAQGSYSNQPQHF.